This T cell receptor (beta chain) stems from a study of shared clonotypes between healthy human individuals. Naive CD8 cells were CD45RO-negative, positively selected for CCR7, excluding terminally differentiated effector memory CD45RA+ cells. This clone was picked up one time. This CDR3 comprises 21 residues. Germline V gene sequence: CDR1 SQVTM, CDR2 ANQGSEA. Trimming at V came to 0 bases and at J to 8 bases, leaving 27 bases not matched to a gene. Profiled with immunoSEQ multiplex PCR; TCRdb holds only in-frame clones, not every one. This table has approximately 2,000,000 clones, 93% appearing once.

The chain links TRBV29-1 to TRBJ2-1; 8 bases align to TRBD2. Sequenced material: naive CD8+ T cells from PBMCs. The receptor comes from a man between 18 and 35 years old in good health. Some clones in this sample may be carry-over from other donors' samples. The CDR3 protein is CSVEDSGVTGGPMRLWDEQFF. The CDR3 DNA reads TGCAGCGTTGAAGATTCGGGAGTGACGGGAGGGCCTATGAGGTTGTGGGATGAGCAGTTCTTC.